The present T cell receptor beta chain was sequenced within a study of blood T cell repertoires in COVID-19 (dated by TCRdb to the early 2020s). Background for the entire study: The collaborator samples originated in the United States, Italy and Spain and spanned the acute and convalescent phases of COVID-19. HLA class I and class II types, where available, came from metadata supplied by the sample provider rather than from assay-based typing. Samples were obtained from the ongoing ImmuneRACE study (first 160 participants) and from 1,254 subjects provided by 6 global collaborators. The dataset comprised deeply sampled blood TCRbeta repertoires from subjects exposed to, actively infected with, or recovered from COVID-19. A de-identified subject ID, COVID-19 status, age in years and sex were almost always included in the sample metadata. The prospective study material was composed of cDNA or gDNA derived from T cells, B-cell-depleted T cells, or PBMCs. The repertoires were released in a freely available public database intended as a resource for research on the immune response to SARS-CoV-2.

The CDR3 sequence holds 13 residues, the cysteine and phenylalanine included. Of all the DNA, just the CDR3 is kept, 39 bases in frame from base 1. V is cut by 0 bases and J by 6 bases, and the space between the germline ends is 6 bases. Per the germline V gene, MNHEY is the CDR1 and SVGAGI is the CDR2. As for this clone: Its binding antigen is unknown. Within one base of it there is no much larger clone, and no base qualities were kept.

The full study reports these points: Clinical and demographic metadata were provided uncurated, with the amount varying by source and participant.

Collaborating institutions collected whole blood in K2EDTA tubes following their own protocols. For TCRbeta analysis, collaborators shipped samples in one of three forms: frozen whole blood, isolated PBMCs, or DNA extracted from either of those sample types. TCRbeta CDR3 regions were amplified from genomic DNA using the immunoSEQ Assay, a bias-controlled multiplex PCR. The original pipeline was this. Within the assay, amplification of reference gene primers was used to estimate how many nucleated cells each sample contained. Sequence reads were collapsed and filtered to measure the absolute abundance of every unique TCRbeta CDR3 rearrangement. Productive Simpson clonality was computed per sample as the square root of Simpson's diversity index over productive rearrangements. TCRdb retrieved this table from immuneACCESS and kept in-frame rearrangements only. Not all clones are present; in checked studies, unresolved V genes account for under half, and no reason is known for the remainder. V, J and clone size are taken as reported in that table, and D and trimming were inferred from the DNA itself. The sample yields some 150,000 clones; 65% to 80% were counted once. Around 4% of the sample lies in the top ten.

Rearrangement joined TRBV6-5 to TRBJ2-1; the D gene cannot be named for sure. The sequenced material came from peripheral blood. The TCR was taken from a man in his sixties with acute or convalescent COVID-19. The encoded CDR3 is CASSYSPINEQFF. At the DNA level, the sequence is TGTGCCAGCAGTTACTCCCCCATCAATGAGCAGTTCTTC.